These T cell receptor beta chains were read from a single sample in a study of Graves' ophthalmopathy and Graves' hyperthyroidism. TCRdb independently ran MiXCR on the multiplex PCR reads; one entry per CDR3 protein. The repertoire holds hundreds of thousands of distinct CDR3 sequences, with about a fifth as singletons. Sequenced input: peripheral blood. These receptors all stem from a woman aged 18-30 years with stable Graves' hyperthyroidism. Some clones in this sample may be carry-over from other donors' samples. CDR3s include the opening cysteine and the closing phenylalanine or tryptophan. A D gene is named only where the DNA matches it firmly. A clone size is listed for some rows: how often the clone was seen (once, few, many), or a class if it is expanded.

j_call | d_call | clone_size | cdr3_length | v_call | cdr3_nt | cdr3_aa
TRBJ1-1 | NA | many | 15 | TRBV6-5 | TGTGCCAGCAGTTACGCGGGGGATATGAACACTGAAGCTTTCTTT | CASSYAGDMNTEAFF
TRBJ2-7 | NA | many | 13 | TRBV27 | TGTGCCAGCAGTTCCAATGGTTTCTACGAGCAGTACTTC | CASSSNGFYEQYF
TRBJ2-7 | NA | many | 13 | TRBV20-1 | TGCAGTGCTAGAGAGGCCAGGGCTAACGAGCAGTACTTC | CSAREARANEQYF
TRBJ1-1 | NA | NA | 13 | TRBV29-1 | TGCAGCGTTGAGTCTGGAGGGGGCACTGAAGCTTTCTTT | CSVESGGGTEAFF
TRBJ1-5 | NA | many | 15 | TRBV6-2/TRBV6-3 | TGTGCCAGCACCCAAAGGGGGTACAGCAATCAGCCCCAGCATTTT | CASTQRGYSNQPQHF
TRBJ1-2 | NA | few | 19 | TRBV5-6 | TGTGCCAGCAGCTTTTTATATCTTCCTGGACAGAGGGAGCCCTATGGCTACACCTTC | CASSFLYLPGQREPYGYTF
TRBJ1-1 | NA | many | 16 | TRBV5-6 | TGTGCCAGCAGCCCGGTTGGGGGCATGGGCGACACTGAAGCTTTCTTT | CASSPVGGMGDTEAFF
TRBJ1-2 | NA | many | 16 | TRBV11-2 | TGTGCCAGCAGCGTCCCGGGACGCCAAGAGCACTATGGCTACACCTTC | CASSVPGRQEHYGYTF
TRBJ2-2 | NA | NA | 14 | TRBV5-1 | TGCGCCAGCAGGGTTGCAGGGAACACCGGGGAGCTGTTTTTT | CASRVAGNTGELFF
TRBJ1-1 | TRBD1 | many | 15 | TRBV7-6 | TGTGCCAGCAGCGACCGGAACAGGGGGGCCACTGAAGCTTTCTTT | CASSDRNRGATEAFF
TRBJ2-7 | TRBD2 | many | 13 | TRBV20-1 | TGCAGTGCTAGTTTAGCGGGAGATGGTGAGCAGTACTTC | CSASLAGDGEQYF
TRBJ2-7 | TRBD1 | many | 15 | TRBV27 | TGTGCCAGCAGTTTCGCTGGGACAGGCTCCTACGAGCAGTACTTC | CASSFAGTGSYEQYF
TRBJ1-6 | NA | many | 16 | TRBV18 | TGTGCCAGCTCACCAACGGGCTACACTCGAGATTCACCCCTCCACTTT | CASSPTGYTRDSPLHF
TRBJ1-2 | TRBD1 | many | 13 | TRBV4-1 | TGCGCCAGCAGTACAGGGGGGGGAGATGGCTACACCTTC | CASSTGGGDGYTF
TRBJ1-2 | TRBD1 | NA | 15 | TRBV12-3/TRBV12-4 | TGTGCCAGCAGTACCCACCGGGACAGGGGAGATGGCTACACCTTC | CASSTHRDRGDGYTF
TRBJ1-2 | TRBD1 | NA | 15 | TRBV2 | TGTGCCAGCAGTGAACTGACAGGGAGGAACTATAGCTACACCTTC | CASSELTGRNYSYTF
TRBJ2-7 | TRBD1 | few | 15 | TRBV5-1 | TGCGCCAGCAGCTTGGGCCGGGACAGGGTGTACGAGCAGTACTTC | CASSLGRDRVYEQYF
TRBJ1-5 | TRBD1 | many | 16 | TRBV2 | TGTGCCAGCAGTGAAGCGCGGACAGGGATGAATCAGCCCCAGCATTTT | CASSEARTGMNQPQHF
TRBJ2-7 | NA | many | 17 | TRBV11-1 | TGTGCCAGCAGCTTAGCGGCTTACCTAGTGAGGACGGGCGAGCAGTACTTC | CASSLAAYLVRTGEQYF
TRBJ1-1 | TRBD1 | many | 15 | TRBV3-1 | TGTGCCAGCAGCCAAGTAGGACAGGGGAATGGCGAAGCTTTCTTT | CASSQVGQGNGEAFF